The next 30 T cell receptor beta chains were all read from a single sample in a study of blood T cell repertoires in COVID-19. Sequencing was performed with immunoSEQ multiplex PCR; in TCRdb, only in-frame clones are kept and a portion is missing. Of roughly 400,000 clones in the sample, around nine tenths were seen once. The specimen sequenced was PBMCs or T cells enriched from blood (not recorded which). The receptors shown here come from a woman under 30 who had been exposed to COVID-19.

V is TRBV7-8 and J is TRBJ1-5; TRBD1 aligns across 7 bases. J was trimmed by 4 bases and V by 3 bases; bases with no gene match: 3. This CDR3 has 14 residues. Germline CDR1 SGHVS, CDR2 FQNEAQ. CDR3 DNA: TGTGCCAGCAGCTTCGGGACAGCGAATCAGCCCCAGCATTTT. Protein: CASSFGTANQPQHF.

This clone was counted a single time. The chain joins TRBV28 to TRBJ2-3; TRBD2 aligns across 15 bases. Germline V gene sequence: CDR1 MDHEN, CDR2 SYDVKM. CDR3 length equals 19 residues. The junction had 13 bases not matched to a gene; V was cut back by 4 bases and J by 5 bases. CDR3 loop: CASSYYAGLAGGLLDTQYF. The CDR3 DNA reads as TGTGCCAGCAGTTACTATGCGGGACTAGCGGGAGGTTTATTAGATACGCAGTATTTT.

The chain carries TRBV29-1 and TRBJ2-7; the D is unclear. Germline V gives CDR1 SQVTM, CDR2 ANQGSEA. With 0 bases removed from V and 6 bases from J, the gap between germline ends came to 3 bases. This CDR3 has 10 amino acids. The CDR3 bases are TGCAGCGTTGAAGACTCCGAGCAGTACTTC. Translated: CSVEDSEQYF.

The chain joins TRBV10-1 to TRBJ1-5; D might be TRBD1 (5 bases). From germline, CDR1 is WNHNN and CDR2 SYGVQD (reference sequence). V lost 8 bases and J lost 7, with 18 bases in between. CDR3 length: 14 residues. The CDR3 is CASGGRGVQQPQHF. CDR3 sequence (DNA): TGCGCCAGCGGCGGGAGGGGAGTACAACAGCCCCAGCATTTT.

This clone is a singleton in its sample. The chain employs TRBV6-5 and TRBJ2-1; 9 positions match TRBD2. V trimming: 6 bases; J trimming: 4 bases; junction bases outside the gene matches: 7. Germline V gives CDR1 MNHEY, CDR2 SVGAGI. This CDR3 has 15 residues. The DNA of the CDR3 is TGTGCCAGCAGATGGACTAGCGAGACGTACAATGAGCAGTTCTTC. This gives the protein CASRWTSETYNEQFF.

The CDR3 is CASSMGASEQYF. DNA for the CDR3: TGTGCCAGCAGCATGGGAGCTTCCGAGCAGTACTTC. The chain joins TRBV7-6 to TRBJ2-7, with D maybe TRBD2 (5 bases). Trimming cost V 5 bases and J 6 bases, with 11 bases left between them. The CDR3 has 12 amino acids. Looked up from germline, CDR1 is SGHVS and CDR2 is FNYEAQ. Combining the CDR3 with reference TRBV7-6 and TRBJ2-7 gives the whole variable domain GAGVSQSPRYKVTKRGQDVALRCDPISGHVSLYWYRQALGQGPEFLTYFNYEAQQDKSGLPNDRFSAERPEGSISTLTIQRTEQRDSAMYRCASSMGASEQYFGPGTRLTVT.

The rearrangement links TRBV28 to TRBJ1-6; TRBD1 matches at 7 bases. With 5 bases clipped from V and 13 bases from J, the junction kept 5 bases outside the gene matches. This CDR3 region has 12 residues. Germline CDR1 reads MDHEN; CDR2 reads SYDVKM. The CDR3 is CASSPSTGPLHF. CDR3 sequence (DNA): TGTGCCAGCAGTCCGTCGACAGGGCCCCTCCACTTT.

The chain combines TRBV5-1 with TRBJ2-7; 10 nucleotides agree with TRBD2. CDR1 SGHRS and CDR2 YFSETQ come from the germline V gene. Trimming cost V 4 bases and J 2 bases; bases outside gene matches: 9. This CDR3 has 16 amino acids. The CDR3 coding sequence is TGCGCCAGCAGCGGACCGGGACTAGCGACTACCTACGAGCAGTACTTC. As protein: CASSGPGLATTYEQYF.

CDR3 sequence: CATRETGVNTEAFF. CDR3 sequence (DNA): TGTGCCACCAGGGAGACAGGAGTGAACACTGAAGCTTTCTTT. The chain employs TRBV24-1 and TRBJ1-1; D perhaps matches TRBD1 (6 bases). There are 14 residues in the CDR3. The V and J ends lost 7 bases and 0 bases respectively, with 11 bases between them. The V gene's germline CDR1 is KGHDR and CDR2 SFDVKD.

The V and J genes are TRBV7-2 and TRBJ2-1, with 14 bases that match TRBD2. Germline CDR1 is SGHTA and CDR2 is FQGNSA. The trim removed 7 bases at V and 10 bases at J, leaving 15 bases unmatched. The CDR3 has 17 residues. The CDR3 region has the DNA TGTGCCAGCAACCCATCCATGACTAGCGGGGGGGCAAGGGAGCAGTTCTTC. It encodes CASNPSMTSGGAREQFF. Full variable domain (rest looked up from reference TRBV7-2 and TRBJ2-1): GAGVSQSPSNKVTEKGKDVELRCDPISGHTALYWYRQSLGQGLEFLIYFQGNSAPDKSGLPSDRFSAERTGGSVSTLTIQRTQQEDSAVYLCASNPSMTSGGAREQFFGPGTRLTVL.

For the CDR3, the DNA is TGTGCCAGCAACAAGTACGGCGGGGACGCGCCAGATACGCAGTATTTT. This translates into CASNKYGGDAPDTQYF. V and J are TRBV11-3 and TRBJ2-3; D possibly corresponds to TRBD2 (6 bases). The CDR3 is 16 residues long. The V gene's germline CDR1 is SGHNT and CDR2 YENEEA. The V end lost 7 bases, the J end lost 4 bases, and 21 bases lay between the germline ends.

The V call is TRBV3-1 (or the pseudogene TRBV3-2), the J call TRBJ2-3; 13 nucleotides agree with TRBD2. J was trimmed by 6 bases and V by 2 bases; bases with no gene match: 8. The CDR3 contains 17 residues. In germline, CDR1 is LGHDT, CDR2 YNNKEL (reference sequence). In nucleotides, the CDR3 is TGTGCCAGCAGCCAAACACTAGCGGGGGGGCCAGGGGATACGCAGTATTTT. Protein: CASSQTLAGGPGDTQYF.

The V call is TRBV7-6, the J call TRBJ2-7; D call uncertain. The CDR3 is made up of 16 amino acids. Germline CDR1 and CDR2: SGHVS and FNYEAQ. V dropped 0 bases and J dropped 5 bases, with 17 bases sitting between them. DNA of the CDR3: TGTGCCAGCAGCTTAGCGGTCGGCGGCGGCCGCCACGAGCAGTACTTC. It yields the protein CASSLAVGGGRHEQYF. Variable domain in full (rest from reference TRBV7-6 and TRBJ2-7): GAGVSQSPRYKVTKRGQDVALRCDPISGHVSLYWYRQALGQGPEFLTYFNYEAQQDKSGLPNDRFSAERPEGSISTLTIQRTEQRDSAMYRCASSLAVGGGRHEQYFGPGTRLTVT.

V and J are TRBV7-2 and TRBJ2-7, with 8 bases matching TRBD2. With 5 bases clipped from V and 2 bases from J, the junction kept 8 bases outside the gene matches. The CDR3 extends over 15 amino acids. CDR1 and CDR2 (germline): SGHTA, FQGNSA. The CDR3 sequence is CASSLSRGGTYEQYF. As DNA, the CDR3 is TGTGCCAGCAGCCTATCTCGGGGGGGAACCTACGAGCAGTACTTC.

The J gene is TRBJ2-2, the V gene TRBV12-5; 9 nucleotides line up with TRBD1. The germline V gene has CDR1 LGHNT and CDR2 FRNRAP. V was clipped by 5 bases and J by 3 bases; unmatched bases: 4. The length of the CDR3 is 15 residues. The CDR3 loop is CASGPGQGHTGELFF. As DNA, the CDR3 is TGTGCTAGTGGTCCGGGACAGGGTCACACCGGGGAGCTGTTTTTT.

The V and J genes are TRBV19 and TRBJ2-7, with D perhaps TRBD1 (7 bases). V lost 2 bases and J 3 bases, leaving 14 bases between the germline ends. This CDR3 is built from 15 residues. Germline V gene data show CDR1 as LNHDA and CDR2 as SQIVND (reference sequence). The CDR3 loop reads CASSIRWRDSYEQYF. In DNA form, the CDR3 reads TGTGCCAGTAGTATACGATGGAGGGACAGCTACGAGCAGTACTTC.

In this sample, this clone turned up a few times. The rearrangement joins TRBV28 to TRBJ2-1; possible D gene TRBD2, 5 bases. The germline V gene encodes CDR1 MDHEN and CDR2 SYDVKM. The CDR3 runs 14 residues. V gave up 6 bases and J gave up 8 bases, with 17 bases separating them. In DNA, the CDR3 is TGTGCCAGCAGCTCCCCCGGGGTGGCCGATGAGCAGTTCTTC. This codes for CASSSPGVADEQFF.

This chain links TRBV7-2 with TRBJ2-7; 8 bases agree with TRBD2. Germline values: CDR1 SGHTA, CDR2 FQGNSA. After removal of 1 base from V and 2 bases from J, the junction contained 7 bases not matched to a gene. The CDR3 runs 16 residues. The CDR3 region is CASSLGSGSIAYEQYF. In DNA, the CDR3 is TGTGCCAGCAGCTTAGGCAGCGGGAGTATTGCCTACGAGCAGTACTTC.

This chain uses TRBV13 with TRBJ1-5; 8 nucleotides align to TRBD1. CDR1 and CDR2 from the germline V gene are PRHDT and FYEKMQ (reference sequence). V dropped 3 bases and J dropped 4; count of bases not matched to a gene: 8. There are 16 residues in the CDR3. CDR3 protein: CASSLSGQGPNQPQHF. In DNA, the CDR3 is TGTGCCAGCAGCTTGAGCGGACAGGGACCTAATCAGCCCCAGCATTTT.

J is TRBJ2-1 and V is TRBV7-2; TRBD2 matches 8 bases. Germline lookup yields CDR1 SGHTA and CDR2 FQGNSA. The J segment lost 1 base and the V segment lost 1 base, leaving 6 bases of the junction unmatched. The CDR3 has 17 residues. CDR3 residues: CASSLGGTRGSYNEQFF. Written as DNA, the CDR3 is TGTGCCAGCAGCTTAGGGGGGACTAGGGGATCCTACAATGAGCAGTTCTTC. Full variable domain (outside the CDR3, taken from reference TRBV7-2 and TRBJ2-1): GAGVSQSPSNKVTEKGKDVELRCDPISGHTALYWYRQSLGQGLEFLIYFQGNSAPDKSGLPSDRFSAERTGGSVSTLTIQRTQQEDSAVYLCASSLGGTRGSYNEQFFGPGTRLTVL.

This clone came up once. The CDR3 loop is CASSLEPREPYNEQFF. The CDR3, as DNA: TGTGCCAGCAGCTTAGAACCTCGGGAGCCCTACAATGAGCAGTTCTTC. V and J are TRBV7-8 and TRBJ2-1, with D perhaps matching TRBD2 (6 bases). Trimming pared 1 base from V and 2 bases from J, leaving 12 bases between. The CDR3 spans 16 residues. Germline lookup yields CDR1 SGHVS and CDR2 FQNEAQ.

The chain couples TRBV7-2 to TRBJ2-7, with 7 positions matching TRBD1. The V segment lost 6 bases and the J segment 2 bases; nucleotides outside the gene matches: 13. CDR3 length: 16 residues. From germline, CDR1 is SGHTA and CDR2 FQGNSA. The CDR3 sequence is CASRQGWDSSPYEQYF. CDR3 coding DNA: TGTGCCAGCAGGCAGGGCTGGGACAGCTCACCCTACGAGCAGTACTTC.

The chain is built from TRBV3-1 (or the pseudogene TRBV3-2) and TRBJ1-6; 7 positions agree with TRBD1. The CDR3 is 14 amino acids. The V and J ends lost 4 bases and 6 bases, in that order; junction bases with no gene match: 3. CDR1 is LGHDT and CDR2 is YNNKEL in the germline V gene (reference sequence). In DNA form, the CDR3 reads TGTGCCAGCAGCCTGAGGGACAGTAATTCACCCCTCCACTTT. It specifies CASSLRDSNSPLHF.

The rearrangement uses TRBV7-2 and TRBJ2-7; 8 nucleotides match TRBD2. Germline CDR1 is SGHTA and CDR2 is FQGNSA. V lost 2 bases to trimming and J lost 4 bases; unmatched junction nucleotides: 10. The CDR3 has 16 amino acids. The CDR3, as DNA: TGTGCCAGCAGCTTAACGGCCCCTAGCGGGCGATACGAGCAGTACTTC. Amino acids: CASSLTAPSGRYEQYF.

This rearrangement joins TRBV19 to TRBJ1-5; D is undetermined. CDR1 LNHDA and CDR2 SQIVND come from the germline V gene (reference sequence). The CDR3 has 16 amino acids. Deletions cut 7 bases from V and 0 bases from J, with 16 bases between. The CDR3 DNA sequence: TGTGCCAGTACTCCCGGTAAGATTTATAGCAATCAGCCCCAGCATTTT. As protein: CASTPGKIYSNQPQHF.

In this sample, this clone turned up once. The chain is built from TRBV10-3 and TRBJ1-5; 8 nucleotides match TRBD1. V gave up 8 bases and J gave up 0 bases; unmatched junction bases: 3. The length of the CDR3 is 14 residues. Germline V CDR1 and CDR2: ENHRY, SYGVKD. CDR3 in DNA: TGTGCCATCGGGGGACAGGATAGCAATCAGCCCCAGCATTTT. This translates into CAIGGQDSNQPQHF.

The chain employs TRBV6-1 and TRBJ2-3; perhaps TRBD2 as D (6 bases). Germline-derived CDR1 and CDR2 are MNHNS and SASEGT. With 2 bases removed from V and 6 bases from J, the gap between germline ends came to 15 bases. This CDR3 comprises 15 residues. The CDR3 here is CASSELPGSVDTQYF. The CDR3 DNA follows: TGTGCCAGCAGTGAACTTCCCGGGAGTGTCGATACGCAGTATTTT.

This chain uses TRBV5-6 with TRBJ2-7; TRBD1 matches 9 bases. Germline-derived CDR1 and CDR2 are SGHDT and YYEEEE. V lost 0 bases, J lost 3 bases, and 7 bases stayed unmatched. This CDR3 contains 16 residues. The CDR3 DNA is TGTGCCAGCAGCTTGGTGTCGGGACAGGGACTCTACGAGCAGTACTTC. It yields the protein CASSLVSGQGLYEQYF.

V is TRBV6-1 and J is TRBJ1-2; tentatively, D is TRBD1 (6 bases). The CDR3 runs 17 residues. Germline lookup yields CDR1 MNHNS and CDR2 SASEGT. Trimming stripped 7 bases from V and 3 bases from J, with 24 bases between. CDR3 region: CASIDTRTAGSHYGYTF. The CDR3 DNA reads as TGTGCCAGCATTGACACCCGGACAGCCGGAAGTCACTATGGCTACACCTTC.

Turning to this clone: This specimen includes other DNA sequences encoding the same CDR3. The CDR3 coding sequence is TGCAGTGCTCCAGGGGATCGGGTAGCTTTCTTT. Encoded protein: CSAPGDRVAFF. The rearrangement links TRBV20-1 to TRBJ1-1; possibly TRBD1 for D (6 bases). Germline V gives CDR1 DFQATT, CDR2 SNEGSKA (reference sequence). The V end was cut by 5 bases, the J end by 10 bases, with 14 bases between. This CDR3 has 11 amino acids.